The rows below give T cell receptor beta chains drawn from one sample of a study of blood T cell repertoires in COVID-19. TCRdb's copy holds only in-frame clones and misses some; the assay was immunoSEQ multiplex PCR. The sample consists of 310,000 or so clones, 90% of them appearing once. What was sequenced was PBMCs or T cells enriched from blood (not recorded which). These receptors all stem from a woman in her 30s who had recovered from COVID-19. Each CDR3 is given with its conserved first and last residue. D genes are given only for firm matches. Clone size is given for some rows only: seen once, a few or many times, or a class if the clone is expanded.

J,V,D,size,CDR3,DNA
TRBJ2-7,TRBV3-1/TRBV3-2,TRBD2,.,CASSQGPSGPAYEQYF,TGTGCCAGCAGCCAGGGTCCTAGCGGTCCCGCCTACGAGCAGTACTTC
TRBJ1-2,TRBV12-3/TRBV12-4,.,.,CASRPDGSYGYTF,TGTGCCAGCAGGCCCGACGGGAGCTATGGCTACACCTTC
TRBJ2-7,TRBV10-3,.,.,CAISEIDEQYF,TGTGCCATCAGTGAAATCGACGAGCAGTACTTC
TRBJ1-5,TRBV27,.,.,CASWASGYGNQPQHF,TGTGCCAGTTGGGCATCCGGCTACGGCAATCAGCCCCAGCATTTT
TRBJ1-2,TRBV28,TRBD1,.,CASSVRGRAYGYTF,TGTGCCAGCAGTGTAAGGGGGCGGGCCTATGGCTACACCTTC
TRBJ1-3,TRBV7-9,.,once,CASSSPVSGNTIYF,TGTGCCAGCAGCTCCCCCGTCTCTGGAAACACCATATATTTT
TRBJ1-4,TRBV4-2,TRBD1,.,CASNLSPGQVNEKLFF,TGTGCCAGCAACCTTTCCCCGGGACAGGTTAATGAAAAACTGTTTTTT
TRBJ1-2,TRBV28,TRBD1,.,CATSLWTGDQDGYTF,TGTGCCACCTCCCTATGGACAGGGGACCAGGATGGCTACACCTTC
TRBJ2-5,TRBV18,.,.,CASSPARGTTAGEETQYF,TGTGCCAGCTCACCAGCCCGGGGTACGACCGCTGGAGAGGAGACCCAGTACTTC
TRBJ2-1,TRBV14,.,.,CASSQVPLALNNEQFF,TGTGCCAGCAGCCAAGTCCCCCTAGCGTTGAACAATGAGCAGTTCTTC